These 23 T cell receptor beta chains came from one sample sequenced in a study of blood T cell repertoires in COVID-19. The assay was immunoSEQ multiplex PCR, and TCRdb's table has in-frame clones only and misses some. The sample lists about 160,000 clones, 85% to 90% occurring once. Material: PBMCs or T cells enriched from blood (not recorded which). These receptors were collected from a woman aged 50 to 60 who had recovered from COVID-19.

CDR3 DNA sequence: TGTGCCAGCTCACCTAGACAGGGCGTGAACACTGAAGCTTTCTTT. Its translation is CASSPRQGVNTEAFF. This chain links TRBV18 with TRBJ1-1; 7 positions match TRBD1. This CDR3 spans 15 amino acids. From germline, CDR1 is KGHSH and CDR2 LQKENI. J lost 0 bases, V lost 3 bases, and 4 bases had no gene match. Full variable domain (outside the CDR3, taken from reference TRBV18 and TRBJ1-1): NAGVMQNPRHLVRRRGQEARLRCSPMKGHSHVYWYRQLPEEGLKFMVYLQKENIIDESGMPKERFSAEFPKEGPSILRIQQVVRGDSAAYFCASSPRQGVNTEAFFGQGTRLTVV.

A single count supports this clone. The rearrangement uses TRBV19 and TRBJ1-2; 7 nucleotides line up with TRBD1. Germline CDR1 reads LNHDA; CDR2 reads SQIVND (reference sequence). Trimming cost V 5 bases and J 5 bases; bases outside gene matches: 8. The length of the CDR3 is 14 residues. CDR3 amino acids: CASSALQGKYGYTF. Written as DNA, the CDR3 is TGTGCCAGTAGTGCCTTACAGGGGAAGTATGGCTACACCTTC.

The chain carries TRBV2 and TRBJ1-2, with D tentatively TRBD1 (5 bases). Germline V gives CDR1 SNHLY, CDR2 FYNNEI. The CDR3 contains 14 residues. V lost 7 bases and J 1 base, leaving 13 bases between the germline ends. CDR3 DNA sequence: TGTGCCAGCACTAGGACAACCCATAACTATGGCTACACCTTC. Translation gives CASTRTTHNYGYTF. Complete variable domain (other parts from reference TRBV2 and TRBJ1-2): EPEVTQTPSHQVTQMGQEVILRCVPISNHLYFYWYRQILGQKVEFLVSFYNNEISEKSEIFDDQFSVERPDGSNFTLKIRSTKLEDSAMYFCASTRTTHNYGYTFGSGTRLTVV.

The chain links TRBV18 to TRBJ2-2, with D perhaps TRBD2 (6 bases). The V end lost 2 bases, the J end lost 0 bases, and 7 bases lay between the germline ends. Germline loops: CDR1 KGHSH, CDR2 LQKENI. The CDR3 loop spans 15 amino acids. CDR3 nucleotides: TGTGCCAGCTCACCAGGAGGGGCGAACACCGGGGAGCTGTTTTTT. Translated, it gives CASSPGGANTGELFF.

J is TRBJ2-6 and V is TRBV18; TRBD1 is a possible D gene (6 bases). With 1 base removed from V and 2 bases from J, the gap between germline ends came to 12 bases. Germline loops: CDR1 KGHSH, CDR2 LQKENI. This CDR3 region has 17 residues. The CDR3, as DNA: TGTGCCAGCTCACCACAACAGGGCCTAACTGGGGCCAACGTCCTGACTTTC. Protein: CASSPQQGLTGANVLTF.

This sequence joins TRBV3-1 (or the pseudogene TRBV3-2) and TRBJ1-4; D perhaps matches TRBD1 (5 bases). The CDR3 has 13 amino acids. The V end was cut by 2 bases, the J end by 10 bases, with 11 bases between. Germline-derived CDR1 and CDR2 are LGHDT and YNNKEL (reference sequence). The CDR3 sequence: CASSQQGAGKLFF. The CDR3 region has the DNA TGTGCCAGCAGCCAACAGGGAGCGGGAAAACTGTTTTTT.

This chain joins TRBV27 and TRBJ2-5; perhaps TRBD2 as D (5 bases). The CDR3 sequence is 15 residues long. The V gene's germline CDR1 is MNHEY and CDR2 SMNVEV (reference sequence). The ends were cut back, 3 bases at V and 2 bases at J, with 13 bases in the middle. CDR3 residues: CASSLGPTSQETQYF. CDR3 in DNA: TGTGCCAGCAGTTTGGGCCCCACTAGTCAAGAGACCCAGTACTTC.

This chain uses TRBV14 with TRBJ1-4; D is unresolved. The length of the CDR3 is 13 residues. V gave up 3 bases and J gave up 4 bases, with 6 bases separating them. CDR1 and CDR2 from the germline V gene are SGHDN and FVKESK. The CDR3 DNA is TGTGCCAGCAGCCACGGGATTAATGAAAAACTGTTTTTT. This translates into CASSHGINEKLFF.

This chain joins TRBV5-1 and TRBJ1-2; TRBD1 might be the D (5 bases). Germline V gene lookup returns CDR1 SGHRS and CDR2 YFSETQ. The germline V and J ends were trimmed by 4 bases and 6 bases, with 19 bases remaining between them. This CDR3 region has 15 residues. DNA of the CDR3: TGCGCCAGCAGCAACTCTCGGCAGGGAACAGATGGCTACACCTTC. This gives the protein CASSNSRQGTDGYTF.

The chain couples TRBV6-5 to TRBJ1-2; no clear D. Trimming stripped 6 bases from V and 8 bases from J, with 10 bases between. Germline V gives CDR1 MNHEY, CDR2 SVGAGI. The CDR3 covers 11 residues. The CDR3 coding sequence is TGTGCCAGCAGCTCGGAGGTCGGCTACACCTTC. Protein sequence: CASSSEVGYTF.

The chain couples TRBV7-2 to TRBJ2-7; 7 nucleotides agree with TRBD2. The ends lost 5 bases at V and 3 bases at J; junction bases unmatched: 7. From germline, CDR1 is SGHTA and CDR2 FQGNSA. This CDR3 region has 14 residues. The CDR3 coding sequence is TGTGCCAGCAGCGCGCGGGGGTCCTACTACGAGCAGTACTTC. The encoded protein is CASSARGSYYEQYF.

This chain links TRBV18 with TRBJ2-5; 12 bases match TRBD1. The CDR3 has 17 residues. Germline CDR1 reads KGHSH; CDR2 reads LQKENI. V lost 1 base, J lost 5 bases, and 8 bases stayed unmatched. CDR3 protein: CASSPRGQGARTETQYF. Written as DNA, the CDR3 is TGTGCCAGCTCACCACGGGGACAGGGGGCGCGAACTGAGACCCAGTACTTC.

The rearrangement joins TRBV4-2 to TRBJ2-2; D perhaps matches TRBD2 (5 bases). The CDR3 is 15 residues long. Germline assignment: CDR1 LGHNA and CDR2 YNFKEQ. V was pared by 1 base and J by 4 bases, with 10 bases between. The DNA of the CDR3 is TGTGCCAGCAGCCAAGTGAGCGGTAGCACCGGGGAGCTGTTTTTT. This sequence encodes CASSQVSGSTGELFF.

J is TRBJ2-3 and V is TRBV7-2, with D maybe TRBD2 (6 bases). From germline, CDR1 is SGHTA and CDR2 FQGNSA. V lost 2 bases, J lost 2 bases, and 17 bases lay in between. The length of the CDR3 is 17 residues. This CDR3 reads CASSLTPAGFITDTQYF. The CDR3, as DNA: TGTGCCAGCAGCTTAACCCCGGCGGGGTTCATCACAGATACGCAGTATTTT.

DNA of the CDR3: TGTGCCAGCAGTTTAGCCTCGCTCGGGGAGCAGTTCTTC. This translates into CASSLASLGEQFF. V usage is TRBV12-3 or TRBV12-4 and J usage is TRBJ2-1; no reliable D call. The CDR3 totals 13 residues. Trimming took 0 bases from V and 10 from J, leaving 10 bases between them.

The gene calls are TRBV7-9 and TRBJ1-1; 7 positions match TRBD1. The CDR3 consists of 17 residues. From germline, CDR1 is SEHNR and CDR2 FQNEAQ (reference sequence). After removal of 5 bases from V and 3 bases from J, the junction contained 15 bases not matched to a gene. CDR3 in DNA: TGTGCCAGCAGCAGAACCATGCACAGGGGAGATTACACTGAAGCTTTCTTT. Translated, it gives CASSRTMHRGDYTEAFF.

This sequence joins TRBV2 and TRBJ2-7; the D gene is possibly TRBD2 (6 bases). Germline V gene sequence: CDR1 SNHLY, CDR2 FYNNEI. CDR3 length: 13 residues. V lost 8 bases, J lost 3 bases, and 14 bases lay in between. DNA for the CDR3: TGTGCCAGCGACAAAGGAGGGAGCTACGAGCAGTACTTC. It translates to CASDKGGSYEQYF. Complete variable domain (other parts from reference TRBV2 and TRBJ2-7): EPEVTQTPSHQVTQMGQEVILRCVPISNHLYFYWYRQILGQKVEFLVSFYNNEISEKSEIFDDQFSVERPDGSNFTLKIRSTKLEDSAMYFCASDKGGSYEQYFGPGTRLTVT.

DNA for the CDR3: TGTGCCACCAGGGGGCACTATGGCTACACCTTC. It encodes CATRGHYGYTF. The rearrangement links TRBV27 to TRBJ1-2, with TRBD1 matching 8 bases. This CDR3 is built from 11 residues. The V gene end was trimmed by 10 bases and the J gene end by 3 bases; junction bases not matched to a gene: 1. Germline lookup yields CDR1 MNHEY and CDR2 SMNVEV (reference sequence).

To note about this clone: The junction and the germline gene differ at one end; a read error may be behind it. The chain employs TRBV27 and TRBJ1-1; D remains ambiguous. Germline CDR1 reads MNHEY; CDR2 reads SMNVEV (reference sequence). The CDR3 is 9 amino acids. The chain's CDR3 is CASKPNPRF. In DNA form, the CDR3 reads TGTGCCAGTAAACCTAACCCCCGCTTT.

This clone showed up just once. The CDR3, as DNA: TGTGCCAGCGGCTCCTTAAGAGCTTTCTTT. Protein: CASGSLRAFF. J is TRBJ1-1 and V is TRBV2; D call uncertain. From germline, CDR1 is SNHLY and CDR2 FYNNEI. The CDR3 loop spans 10 amino acids. V dropped 8 bases and J dropped 10 bases, with 11 bases sitting between them.

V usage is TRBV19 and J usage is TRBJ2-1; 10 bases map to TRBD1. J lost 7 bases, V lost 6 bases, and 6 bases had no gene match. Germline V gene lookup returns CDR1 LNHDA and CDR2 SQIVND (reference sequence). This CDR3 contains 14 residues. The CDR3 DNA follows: TGTGCCAGTAGATCGGGACAGGGGTCAAATGAGCAGTTCTTC. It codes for CASRSGQGSNEQFF.

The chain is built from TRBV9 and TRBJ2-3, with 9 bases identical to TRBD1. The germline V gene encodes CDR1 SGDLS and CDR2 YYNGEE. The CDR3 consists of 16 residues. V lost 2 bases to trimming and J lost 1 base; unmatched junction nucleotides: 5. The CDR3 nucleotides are TGTGCCAGCAGCGTTCCCAGGACAGGGGGCACAGATACGCAGTATTTT. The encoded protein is CASSVPRTGGTDTQYF.

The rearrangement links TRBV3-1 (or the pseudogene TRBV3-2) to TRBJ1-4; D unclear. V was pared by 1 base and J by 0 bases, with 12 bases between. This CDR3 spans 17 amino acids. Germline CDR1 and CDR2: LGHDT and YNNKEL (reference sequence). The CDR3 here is CASSQVFRTSTNEKLFF. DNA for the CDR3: TGTGCCAGCAGCCAAGTTTTCCGCACATCAACTAATGAAAAACTGTTTTTT.